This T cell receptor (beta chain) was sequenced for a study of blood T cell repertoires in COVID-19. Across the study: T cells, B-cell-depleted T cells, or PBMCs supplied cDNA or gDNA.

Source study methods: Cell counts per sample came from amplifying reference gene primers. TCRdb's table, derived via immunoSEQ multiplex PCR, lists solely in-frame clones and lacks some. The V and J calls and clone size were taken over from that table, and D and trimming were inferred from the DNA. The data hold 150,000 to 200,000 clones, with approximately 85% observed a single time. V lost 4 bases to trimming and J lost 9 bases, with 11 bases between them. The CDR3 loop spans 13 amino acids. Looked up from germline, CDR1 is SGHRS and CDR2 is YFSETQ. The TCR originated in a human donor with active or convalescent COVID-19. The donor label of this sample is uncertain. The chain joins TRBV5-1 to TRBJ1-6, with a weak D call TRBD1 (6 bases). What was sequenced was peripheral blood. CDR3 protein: CASSLDRTSPLHF. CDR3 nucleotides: TGCGCCAGCAGCCTCGACAGGACTTCACCCCTCCACTTT.